These 22 T cell receptor beta chains share one sample of origin, sequenced in a study of T cell responses to AZD1222 COVID-19 vaccine. Generated by immunoSEQ multiplex PCR, the TCRdb table keeps only in-frame clones and is missing some. Of 150,000 to 200,000 clones listed, around 88% are singletons. The sample here was peripheral blood, taken 28 days after the second AZD1222 dose. These receptors were collected from an adult who received the AZD1222 COVID-19 vaccine.

The V gene is TRBV20-1, the J gene TRBJ2-3, with D possibly matching TRBD1 (6 bases). The V end was cut by 3 bases, the J end by 7 bases, with 8 bases between. Germline lookup yields CDR1 DFQATT and CDR2 SNEGSKA (reference sequence). The CDR3 has 11 residues. CDR3 sequence reads: CSASWGHTQYF. CDR3 sequence (DNA): TGCAGTGCTAGTTGGGGGCATACGCAGTATTTT.

This chain joins TRBV6-5 and TRBJ1-1; unclear D gene. Germline V gene lookup returns CDR1 MNHEY and CDR2 SVGAGI. V lost 6 bases and J lost 4, with 9 bases in between. The CDR3 totals 12 residues. CDR3 amino acids: CASSRRGTEAFF. The CDR3 region has the DNA TGTGCCAGCAGCAGACGGGGCACTGAAGCTTTCTTT.

This chain joins TRBV27 and TRBJ2-2, with TRBD1 as a possible D gene (5 bases). The V end lost 3 bases, the J end lost 6 bases, and 5 bases lay between the germline ends. This CDR3 region has 12 residues. CDR1 is MNHEY and CDR2 is SMNVEV in the germline V gene (reference sequence). Here the CDR3 reads CASSFRAGELFF. The CDR3 bases are TGTGCCAGCAGTTTCAGGGCCGGGGAGCTGTTTTTT.

The V call is TRBV9, the J call TRBJ2-3; 12 bases line up with TRBD2. CDR1 and CDR2 (germline): SGDLS, YYNGEE. This CDR3 has 19 amino acids. J gave up 3 bases and V 4 bases, and 15 bases lay outside the gene matches. The CDR3 loop is CASSPRGASGGAGTDTQYF. In DNA form, the CDR3 reads TGTGCCAGCAGCCCACGTGGGGCTAGCGGGGGGGCTGGGACAGATACGCAGTATTTT.

The chain joins TRBV6-5 to TRBJ2-5; D perhaps matches TRBD1 (6 bases). V dropped 6 bases and J dropped 5 bases, with 13 bases sitting between them. The CDR3 spans 13 residues. Per the germline V gene, CDR1 is MNHEY and CDR2 is SVGAGI. The CDR3 protein is CASRLPGQETQYF. The CDR3 DNA sequence: TGTGCCAGCAGACTACCTGGACAGGAGACCCAGTACTTC.

V usage is TRBV10-1 and J usage is TRBJ2-7; tentative D call: TRBD2 (5 bases). The germline V and J ends were trimmed by 5 bases and 3 bases, with 14 bases remaining between them. Germline values: CDR1 WNHNN, CDR2 SYGVQD (reference sequence). The CDR3 consists of 14 residues. CDR3 nucleotide sequence: TGCGCCAGCAGTCCGGCAGGACTGGGCTACGAGCAGTACTTC. This sequence encodes CASSPAGLGYEQYF.

CDR3 DNA sequence: TGTGCCACCAGTGCCACCAGGGTAGATACGCAGTATTTT. Amino acids: CATSATRVDTQYF. The V call is TRBV24-1, the J call TRBJ2-3, with a possible D match to TRBD1 (5 bases). The CDR3 sequence is 13 residues long. CDR1 KGHDR and CDR2 SFDVKD come from the germline V gene. V was pared by 5 bases and J by 5 bases, with 10 bases between.

The V and J genes are TRBV5-4 and TRBJ1-2, with a possible D match to TRBD1 (5 bases). Trimming stripped 0 bases from V and 8 bases from J, with 17 bases between. The CDR3 contains 15 residues. Looked up from germline, CDR1 is SGHNT and CDR2 is YYREEE (reference sequence). This CDR3 reads CASSLETGRGLGYTF. As DNA, the CDR3 is TGTGCCAGCAGCTTGGAAACCGGGCGGGGCCTCGGCTACACCTTC. Complete variable domain (other parts from reference TRBV5-4 and TRBJ1-2): ETGVTQSPTHLIKTRGQQVTLRCSSQSGHNTVSWYQQALGQGPQFIFQYYREEENGRGNFPPRFSGLQFPNYSSELNVNALELDDSALYLCASSLETGRGLGYTFGSGTRLTVV.

V is TRBV21-1 and J is TRBJ1-4. TRBV21-1 is a pseudogene locus. This CDR3 is 17 amino acids long. CDR3: CASSKAGGALGREKLFF. As DNA, the CDR3 is TGTGCCAGCAGCAAAGCAGGGGGCGCCCTCGGGAGGGAAAAACTGTTTTTT.

This sequence joins TRBV30 and TRBJ1-1; 8 nucleotides line up with TRBD1. Trimming at V came to 2 bases and at J to 5 bases, leaving 7 bases not matched to a gene. Germline V gene data show CDR1 as GTSNPN and CDR2 as SVGIG (reference sequence). The CDR3 contains 14 residues. Here the CDR3 reads CAWSPTGGETEAFF. CDR3 sequence (DNA): TGTGCCTGGAGTCCCACAGGGGGAGAGACTGAAGCTTTCTTT.

The rearrangement joins TRBV6-5 to TRBJ1-5; no clear D. V was pared by 0 bases and J by 7 bases, with 13 bases between. CDR3 length: 15 amino acids. CDR1 is MNHEY, CDR2 SVGAGI, per germline. The CDR3 DNA follows: TGTGCCAGCAGTTACTCGGGAAGGAGGAGGCAGCCCCAGCATTTT. This codes for CASSYSGRRRQPQHF.

V and J are TRBV3-1 (or the pseudogene TRBV3-2) and TRBJ2-7, with 9 bases aligning to TRBD2. CDR1 and CDR2 from the germline V gene are LGHDT and YNNKEL (reference sequence). CDR3 size: 16 residues. Losses at the gene ends were 4 bases for V and 3 bases for J; bases not matched to a gene: 10. For the CDR3, the DNA is TGTGCCAGCAGCCCTAATCGGACTAGCGTGGTCTACGAGCAGTACTTC. This translates into CASSPNRTSVVYEQYF.

This chain's CDR3 is CASSLFLGETQYF. The CDR3 DNA follows: TGTGCCAGCAGTTTATTCCTGGGGGAGACCCAGTACTTC. J is TRBJ2-5 and V is TRBV27; no reliable D call. There are 13 residues in the CDR3. V was shortened by 1 base and J by 5 bases, with 8 bases between the two germline ends. Germline V gene lookup returns CDR1 MNHEY and CDR2 SMNVEV (reference sequence).

This clone was recorded once. CDR3 amino acids: CASSSPGQGPREAFF. The CDR3 bases are TGTGCCAGCAGTTCGCCGGGACAGGGGCCTAGGGAAGCTTTCTTT. This sequence joins TRBV28 and TRBJ1-1; 10 nucleotides align to TRBD1. Germline V gene sequence: CDR1 MDHEN, CDR2 SYDVKM. The V and J ends lost 4 bases and 8 bases, in that order; junction bases with no gene match: 10. This CDR3 has 15 amino acids.

J is TRBJ2-4 and V is TRBV19; the match to TRBD1 covers 8 bases. The length of the CDR3 is 16 residues. The V gene's germline CDR1 is LNHDA and CDR2 SQIVND (reference sequence). Trimming at V came to 1 base and at J to 0 bases, leaving 2 bases not matched to a gene. The CDR3 nucleotides read TGTGCCAGTAGTATAGGCAGGGGGCGAGCCAAAAACATTCAGTACTTC. Its translation is CASSIGRGRAKNIQYF.

The V call is TRBV24-1, the J call TRBJ1-5; possibly TRBD1 for D (6 bases). CDR3 size: 16 residues. Germline values: CDR1 KGHDR, CDR2 SFDVKD. V shed 5 bases and J shed 2 bases, with 15 bases lying between them. DNA of the CDR3: TGTGCCACCAGTGGGGGGCACGTGGAGGGCAATCAGCCCCAGCATTTT. It codes for CATSGGHVEGNQPQHF.

The chain employs TRBV19 and TRBJ1-2; 8 nucleotides agree with TRBD1. Looked up from germline, CDR1 is LNHDA and CDR2 is SQIVND (reference sequence). Trimming at V came to 4 bases and at J to 3 bases, leaving 1 base not matched to a gene. The CDR3 sequence is 13 residues long. CDR3 nucleotides: TGTGCCAGTAGTACAGGGGGCGACTATGGCTACACCTTC. Encoded protein: CASSTGGDYGYTF.

The chain uses TRBV19 and TRBJ2-1; perhaps D is TRBD1 or TRBD2 (5 bases each). The CDR3 totals 18 residues. Germline V gene data show CDR1 as LNHDA and CDR2 as SQIVND (reference sequence). The ends were cut back, 2 bases at V and 4 bases at J, with 21 bases in the middle. CDR3 sequence: CASSITGTQSRSYNEQFF. The CDR3 DNA reads TGTGCCAGTAGTATAACCGGGACGCAGTCCCGAAGTTACAATGAGCAGTTCTTC.

This clone was counted only a few times. J is TRBJ1-5 and V is TRBV19; D gene uncertain. CDR3 size: 14 residues. CDR1 and CDR2 from the germline V gene are LNHDA and SQIVND (reference sequence). Trimming took 7 bases from V and 2 from J, leaving 12 bases between them. The CDR3: CASTAGYGNQPQHF. CDR3 DNA: TGTGCCAGTACGGCGGGGTATGGCAATCAGCCCCAGCATTTT.

The chain has TRBV15 and TRBJ2-2, with a possible D match to TRBD2 (6 bases). This CDR3 contains 17 residues. Germline-derived CDR1 and CDR2 are LNHNV and YYDKDF (reference sequence). V was clipped by 2 bases and J by 2 bases, with 15 bases between them. This chain's CDR3 is CATSRYAGRPNTGELFF. For the CDR3, the DNA is TGTGCCACCAGCAGATACGCGGGACGCCCAAACACCGGGGAGCTGTTTTTT.

This rearrangement joins TRBV11-1 to TRBJ1-4, with 7 positions matching TRBD1. This CDR3 has 13 amino acids. Germline V lookup: CDR1 SGHAT, CDR2 FQDESV (reference sequence). Trimming took 3 bases from V and 12 from J; bases not matched to a gene: 7. The CDR3: CASSLARGTQLFF. CDR3 bases: TGTGCCAGCAGCTTGGCCAGGGGGACGCAACTGTTTTTT.

The V gene is TRBV30, the J gene TRBJ1-1, with no clear D. V was shortened by 6 bases and J by 2 bases, with 7 bases between the two germline ends. CDR3 length equals 11 residues. Germline CDR1 GTSNPN, CDR2 SVGIG (reference sequence). The CDR3 here is CACIHNTEAFF. The CDR3 coding sequence is TGTGCCTGTATTCATAACACTGAAGCTTTCTTT.